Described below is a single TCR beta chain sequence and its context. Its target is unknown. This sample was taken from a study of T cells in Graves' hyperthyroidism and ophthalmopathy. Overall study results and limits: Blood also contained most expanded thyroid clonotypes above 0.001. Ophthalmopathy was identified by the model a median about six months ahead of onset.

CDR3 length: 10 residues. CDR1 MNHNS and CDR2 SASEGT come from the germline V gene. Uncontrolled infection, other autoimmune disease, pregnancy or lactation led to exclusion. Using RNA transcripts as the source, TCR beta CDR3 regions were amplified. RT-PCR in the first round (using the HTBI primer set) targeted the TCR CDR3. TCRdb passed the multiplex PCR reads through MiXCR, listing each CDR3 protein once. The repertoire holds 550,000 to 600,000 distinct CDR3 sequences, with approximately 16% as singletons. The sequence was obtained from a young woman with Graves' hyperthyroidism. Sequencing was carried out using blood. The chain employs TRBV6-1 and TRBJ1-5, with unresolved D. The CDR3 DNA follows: TGTCCTAGCGTCAATCAGCCCCAGCATTTT. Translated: CPSVNQPQHF.